The next 32 T cell receptor beta chains were all read from a single sample in a study of Graves' ophthalmopathy and Graves' hyperthyroidism. Amplification from RNA transcripts yielded the TCR beta CDR3 regions. A first-round RT-PCR used HTBI primers, followed by a second-round multiplex PCR. TCRdb passed the multiplex PCR reads through MiXCR, listing each CDR3 protein once. The sample holds about 1.2 million distinct CDR3 sequences; less than 45% are singletons and the top ten take roughly 10%. What was sequenced was peripheral blood or thyroid tissue (not recorded which). These receptors were taken from an adult man with Graves' hyperthyroidism.

The chain uses TRBV24-1 and TRBJ2-5; D may be TRBD1 (6 bases). Germline values: CDR1 KGHDR, CDR2 SFDVKD. V was clipped by 3 bases and J by 2 bases, with 12 bases between them. The CDR3 is 15 residues long. CDR3: CATSDATGTQETQYF. CDR3 nucleotides: TGTGCCACCAGTGATGCTACAGGGACGCAAGAGACCCAGTACTTC.

In its sample, this clonotype was seen many times. V usage is TRBV29-1 and J usage is TRBJ1-2; possibly TRBD1 for D (5 bases). Germline CDR1 and CDR2: SQVTM and ANQGSEA. The CDR3 has 16 amino acids. Trimming pared 5 bases from V and 4 bases from J, leaving 23 bases between. The CDR3 sequence: CSVSPIDRLHSYGYTF. In nucleotides, the CDR3 is TGCAGCGTTTCCCCTATCGACAGACTCCACTCCTATGGCTACACCTTC. Full variable domain (missing parts from reference TRBV29-1 and TRBJ1-2): SAVISQKPSRDICQRGTSLTIQCQVDSQVTMMFWYRQQPGQSLTLIATANQGSEATYESGFVIDKFPISRPNLTFSTLTVSNMSPEDSSIYLCSVSPIDRLHSYGYTFGSGTRLTVV.

V and J are TRBV19 and TRBJ1-1, with D tentatively TRBD1 (6 bases). The CDR3 extends over 13 amino acids. CDR1 and CDR2 (germline): LNHDA, SQIVND (reference sequence). V was pared by 10 bases and J by 1 base, with 13 bases between. CDR3 region: CATLRQENTEAFF. CDR3 nucleotide sequence: TGTGCCACCCTCAGACAGGAGAACACTGAAGCTTTCTTT.

This clonotype has only a few counts. This chain joins TRBV29-1 and TRBJ2-6, with D unresolved. The length of the CDR3 is 14 residues. Germline loops: CDR1 SQVTM, CDR2 ANQGSEA. Trimming removed 1 base at V and 3 bases at J, with 7 bases between. CDR3 sequence (DNA): TGCAGCGTTGAAGGGATTAATGGGGCCAACGTCCTGACTTTC. Translating gives CSVEGINGANVLTF.

Ten or more counts support this clonotype. This chain uses TRBV14 with TRBJ1-1; no reliable D call. V lost 1 base, J lost 7 bases, and 7 bases lay in between. The CDR3 consists of 12 residues. Germline loops: CDR1 SGHDN, CDR2 FVKESK. CDR3 in DNA: TGTGCCAGCAGCCAAGCGGGTCTTGAAGCTTTCTTT. This sequence encodes CASSQAGLEAFF.

This chain uses TRBV10-3 with TRBJ1-2; TRBD1 matches at 9 bases. Looked up from germline, CDR1 is ENHRY and CDR2 is SYGVKD. The CDR3 runs to 15 residues. The ends lost 3 bases at V and 3 bases at J; junction bases unmatched: 5. CDR3 residues: CAISDMDRGYYGYTF. The DNA for the CDR3 is TGTGCCATCAGTGACATGGACAGGGGCTACTATGGCTACACCTTC.

The chain links TRBV15 to TRBJ1-2; D may be TRBD1 (6 bases). V shed 6 bases and J shed 7 bases, with 18 bases lying between them. Germline CDR1 is LNHNV and CDR2 is YYDKDF (reference sequence). CDR3 length: 14 amino acids. The CDR3 here is CATSFLRGVAGYTF. CDR3 in DNA: TGTGCCACCAGTTTCTTGAGGGGGGTGGCTGGCTACACCTTC. The whole variable domain, filled in from reference TRBV15 and TRBJ1-2, reads DAMVIQNPRYQVTQFGKPVTLSCSQTLNHNVMYWYQQKSSQAPKLLFHYYDKDFNNEADTPDNFQSRRPNTSFCFLDIRSPGLGDTAMYLCATSFLRGVAGYTFGSGTRLTVV.

This clonotype was detected ten times or more. The chain is built from TRBV7-8 and TRBJ2-5, with 7 bases aligning to TRBD2. The V gene's germline CDR1 is SGHVS and CDR2 FQNEAQ. This CDR3 comprises 16 residues. With 1 base clipped from V and 2 bases from J, the junction kept 7 bases outside the gene matches. The DNA of the CDR3 is TGTGCCAGCAGCTTAGAAGGAGCGGGGCTTCAAGAGACCCAGTACTTC. As protein: CASSLEGAGLQETQYF. The full variable domain, completed using reference TRBV7-8 and TRBJ2-5, is GAGVSQSPRYKVAKRGQDVALRCDPISGHVSLFWYQQALGQGPEFLTYFQNEAQLDKSGLPSDRFFAERPEGSVSTLKIQRTQQEDSAVYLCASSLEGAGLQETQYFGPGTRLLVL.

In its sample, this clonotype was seen many times. This chain links TRBV7-2 with TRBJ2-7; possible D gene TRBD2, 6 bases. V lost 1 base to trimming and J lost 6 bases, with 16 bases between them. This CDR3 is 15 amino acids long. The V gene's germline CDR1 is SGHTA and CDR2 FQGNSA. The CDR3 region is CASSLDPGVRVEQYF. The CDR3 DNA reads TGTGCCAGCAGCTTAGATCCGGGAGTGAGGGTCGAGCAGTACTTC.

This chain uses TRBV29-1 with TRBJ1-4, with D possibly matching TRBD1 (5 bases). The CDR3 totals 12 residues. Germline CDR1 is SQVTM and CDR2 is ANQGSEA. The V end lost 6 bases, the J end lost 7 bases, and 12 bases lay between the germline ends. The CDR3 protein is CSVTKGSEKLFF. The CDR3 DNA sequence: TGCAGCGTGACGAAGGGGAGTGAAAAACTGTTTTTT.

This sequence joins TRBV29-1 and TRBJ2-7; 9 bases line up with TRBD1. Germline V gene data show CDR1 as SQVTM and CDR2 as ANQGSEA. The CDR3 length is 13 residues. V dropped 4 bases and J dropped 3; count of bases not matched to a gene: 4. The CDR3 sequence is CSVVRTGVYEQYF. The CDR3 region has the DNA TGCAGCGTTGTGCGGACAGGGGTCTACGAGCAGTACTTC.

Ten or more counts support this clonotype. V gene TRBV7-3 combines with J gene TRBJ2-7; TRBD2 aligns across 12 bases. Looked up from germline, CDR1 is SGHTA and CDR2 is FQGTGA. CDR3 length equals 15 residues. Unmatched junction bases numbered 5, after V lost 3 bases and J lost 5 bases. The CDR3 sequence: CASSFLAGGLDEQYF. DNA of the CDR3: TGTGCCAGCAGCTTCCTAGCGGGAGGGTTGGACGAGCAGTACTTC.

This clonotype was counted once. The V call is TRBV7-8, the J call TRBJ1-6; possibly TRBD1 for D (6 bases). Trimming removed 8 bases from V and 6 bases from J, with 17 bases in between. The CDR3 contains 15 residues. The germline gives CDR1 SGHVS, CDR2 FQNEAQ. The CDR3 reads CASSRSQGINSPLHF. CDR3 coding DNA: TGTGCCAGCTCACGATCCCAGGGGATTAATTCACCCCTCCACTTT.

This clonotype was seen repeatedly, ten times or more. The J gene is TRBJ2-7, the V gene TRBV14; TRBD2 aligns across 8 bases. V lost 2 bases and J lost 6; bases outside the gene matches: 9. Looked up from germline, CDR1 is SGHDN and CDR2 is FVKESK. The CDR3 length is 15 residues. In DNA, the CDR3 is TGTGCCAGCAGCCAACAAACGGGACTAGTAGCCGAGCAGTACTTC. Protein product: CASSQQTGLVAEQYF.

In regard to this clonotype: Just one base apart from a much larger clone, this may be a read error. The V gene is TRBV7-9, the J gene TRBJ1-1; TRBD1 matches 8 bases. V was pared by 2 bases and J by 6 bases, with 8 bases of the junction left unmatched. The length of the CDR3 is 15 residues. Germline assignment: CDR1 SEHNR and CDR2 FQNEAQ (reference sequence). CDR3 region: CASSLRDRTVSEAFF. Written as DNA, the CDR3 is TGTGCCAGCAGCTTAAGGGACAGGACAGTCTCTGAAGCTTTCTTT.

About this clonotype: The junction does not match germline at one end; this may be a read error. The genes are TRBV20-1 and TRBJ2-5, with a weak D call TRBD1 (6 bases). Germline V lookup: CDR1 DFQATT, CDR2 SNEGSKA (reference sequence). This CDR3 has 13 amino acids. The CDR3 bases are TGCAGTGCCCTGTGGCAGGGACAAGAGAACCAGTACTTC. It codes for CSALWQGQENQYF.

This clonotype appeared many times. The chain is built from TRBV19 and TRBJ2-5; D not resolved. The V gene lost 5 bases and the J gene lost 1 base, with 11 bases spanning the gap. The CDR3 has 14 amino acids. The germline CDR1 and CDR2 sequences are LNHDA and SQIVND (reference sequence). As DNA, the CDR3 is TGTGCCAGTAGTCCTGTTGGGATCCAAGAGACCCAGTACTTC. It is translated as CASSPVGIQETQYF.

The V gene is TRBV15, the J gene TRBJ1-5; D ambiguous. This CDR3 is built from 13 residues. Trimming left V 1 base short and J 5 bases short, with 6 bases between. Germline loops: CDR1 LNHNV, CDR2 YYDKDF (reference sequence). The CDR3, as DNA: TGTGCCACCAGCAGAGGAGACTATCAGCCCCAGCATTTT. It is translated as CATSRGDYQPQHF.

The rearrangement links TRBV2 to TRBJ2-7; TRBD2 matches at 10 bases. The J call may not be correct, given that the DNA end is closer to TRBJ2-1. The CDR3 runs 21 residues. In germline, CDR1 is SNHLY, CDR2 FYNNEI. Here the CDR3 reads CASSEWRRGLAGVVLSNEQFF. DNA for the CDR3: TGTGCCAGCAGTGAATGGCGTCGTGGGCTAGCGGGAGTTGTCTTGTCAAATGAGCAGTTCTTC.

In its sample, this clonotype was seen many times. This chain joins TRBV10-3 and TRBJ1-3; 7 nucleotides line up with TRBD1. Germline CDR1 reads ENHRY; CDR2 reads SYGVKD. The CDR3 totals 17 residues. V was pared by 3 bases and J by 1 base, with 9 bases of the junction left unmatched. This CDR3 reads CAISDAPDRTSGNTIYF. The CDR3 DNA reads as TGTGCCATCAGTGATGCCCCGGACAGGACATCTGGAAACACCATATATTTT.

This clonotype was detected ten times or more. This chain connects TRBV7-2 to TRBJ1-4; TRBD1 is a possible D gene (6 bases). CDR1 is SGHTA, CDR2 FQGNSA, per germline. This CDR3 has 16 residues. Trimming cost V 5 bases and J 4 bases, with 17 bases left between them. CDR3 protein: CASSLGGAQGNEKLFF. The CDR3 DNA reads as TGTGCCAGCAGCCTTGGGGGGGCCCAGGGTAATGAAAAACTGTTTTTT.

The genes are TRBV2 and TRBJ1-1; maybe TRBD1 (6 bases). This CDR3 has 13 amino acids. V was shortened by 8 bases and J by 8 bases, with 18 bases between the two germline ends. Per germline, CDR1 SNHLY and CDR2 FYNNEI. The CDR3 coding sequence is TGTGCCAGCCGTAAAGAGAGGACAGCCGAAGCTTTCTTT. Its protein product is CASRKERTAEAFF.

There are many counts of this clonotype. The rearrangement links TRBV7-9 to TRBJ1-5, with a tentative D call TRBD1 (6 bases). The V end was cut by 5 bases, the J end by 13 bases, with 18 bases between. This CDR3 is built from 13 residues. CDR1 and CDR2 from the germline V gene are SEHNR and FQNEAQ (reference sequence). Written as DNA, the CDR3 is TGTGCCAGCAGCCTTGGAGGGGGAGCCTTTCAGCATTTT. This gives the protein CASSLGGGAFQHF.

This clonotype occurred many times. V gene TRBV20-1 combines with J gene TRBJ2-7; perhaps TRBD2 as D (6 bases). This CDR3 comprises 14 residues. Germline V gives CDR1 DFQATT, CDR2 SNEGSKA (reference sequence). Trimming stripped 4 bases from V and 5 bases from J, with 18 bases between. The CDR3 spells CSATWDLGTNEQYF. In DNA form, the CDR3 reads TGCAGTGCTACCTGGGACTTGGGTACCAACGAGCAGTACTTC.

This clonotype was seen at least ten times. The rearrangement joins TRBV5-1 to TRBJ2-6; a weak D match, TRBD1 (6 bases). Per germline, CDR1 SGHRS and CDR2 YFSETQ. The V end lost 3 bases, the J end lost 0 bases, and 13 bases lay between the germline ends. The length of the CDR3 is 17 residues. The CDR3 DNA reads as TGCGCCAGCAGCTCAACTACAGGGTACTCTGGGGCCAACGTCCTGACTTTC. Translating gives CASSSTTGYSGANVLTF.

This sequence joins TRBV10-3 and TRBJ2-5, with 12 nucleotides matching TRBD1. Trimming removed 5 bases from V and 4 bases from J; junction bases left unmatched: 8. This CDR3 spans 16 amino acids. Per the germline V gene, CDR1 is ENHRY and CDR2 is SYGVKD. The DNA of the CDR3 is TGTGCCATCAGTCTGGGACAGGGGGCCTGGCGAGAGACCCAGTACTTC. It specifies CAISLGQGAWRETQYF.

This clonotype was observed a single time. The chain employs TRBV5-1 and TRBJ2-7; TRBD2 matches at 13 bases. With V trimmed by 4 bases and J by 8 bases, 6 bases remained unmatched. CDR1 is SGHRS and CDR2 is YFSETQ in the germline V gene. The CDR3 runs 14 residues. CDR3 amino acids: CASSPGLAGAQQYF. The DNA of the CDR3 is TGCGCCAGCAGCCCTGGACTAGCGGGAGCGCAGCAGTACTTC.

This clonotype was detected only a few times. The chain carries TRBV29-1 and TRBJ1-2, with 9 bases fitting TRBD1. CDR1 SQVTM and CDR2 ANQGSEA come from the germline V gene. The CDR3 runs to 13 residues. The DNA of the CDR3 is TGCAGTGTGGGACAGGGCTCCGACTATGGCTACACCTTC. This gives the protein CSVGQGSDYGYTF.

This clonotype showed up many times. The V and J genes are TRBV12-3 or TRBV12-4 and TRBJ1-1; D ambiguous. V was shortened by 7 bases and J by 1 base, with 7 bases between the two germline ends. The CDR3 consists of 12 residues. Here the CDR3 reads CASTRGNTEAFF. In DNA form, the CDR3 reads TGTGCCAGCACTCGGGGGAACACTGAAGCTTTCTTT.

This chain links TRBV6-5 with TRBJ1-5, with a tentative D call TRBD1 (5 bases). The CDR3 spans 14 residues. Trimming shortened V by 7 bases and J by 4 bases, and 14 bases separated the two germline ends. CDR1 is MNHEY and CDR2 is SVGAGI in the germline V gene. CDR3 sequence reads: CASTTLRGNQPQHF. CDR3 bases: TGTGCCAGCACCACCCTGCGGGGGAATCAGCCCCAGCATTTT.

The V gene is TRBV5-1, the J gene TRBJ2-2; TRBD1 agrees at 12 bases. The CDR3 totals 15 residues. V gave up 4 bases and J gave up 7 bases; unmatched junction bases: 5. Germline V gene sequence: CDR1 SGHRS, CDR2 YFSETQ. CDR3 sequence: CASSEGQGAGGELFF. In DNA form, the CDR3 reads TGCGCCAGCAGCGAGGGACAGGGGGCTGGCGGGGAGCTGTTTTTT. Full variable domain (rest looked up from reference TRBV5-1 and TRBJ2-2): KAGVTQTPRYLIKTRGQQVTLSCSPISGHRSVSWYQQTPGQGLQFLFEYFSETQRNKGNFPGRFSGRQFSNSRSEMNVSTLELGDSALYLCASSEGQGAGGELFFGEGSRLTVL.

This clonotype was recorded many times. The chain joins TRBV6-5 to TRBJ1-1; 9 bases line up with TRBD1. The ends lost 0 bases at V and 10 bases at J; junction bases unmatched: 9. CDR1 is MNHEY, CDR2 SVGAGI, per germline. This CDR3 spans 15 amino acids. The CDR3 loop reads CASSYSGQGMKRAFF. Here the CDR3 DNA reads TGTGCCAGCAGTTACTCGGGACAGGGAATGAAGAGAGCTTTCTTT.